The text below deals with one T cell receptor (beta chain). The data were obtained in a study of T-cell reconstitution after alpha-beta-depleted transplantation in children. This sample's TCRbeta library carried unique molecular identifier barcodes. MiXCR, applied by TCRdb to the PCR reads, yields one record per CDR3 protein. The repertoire has approximately 240,000 distinct CDR3 sequences, 8% to 10% of them found once; the top ten carry about 6.2%. The length of the CDR3 is 14 residues. Trimming took off 0 bases at V and 1 base at J, with 7 bases between the two ends. The germline CDR1 and CDR2 sequences are SGHRS and YFSETQ.

This TCR was recovered from a human donor who donated a stem cell graft to a child with acute lymphoblastic leukemia. Sample: PBMCs from the stem cell graft donor, taken from the stem cell graft. The rearrangement links TRBV5-1 to TRBJ1-1; perhaps TRBD1 as D (5 bases). CDR3 nucleotides: TGCGCCAGCAGCTTGGCACAGGCGAACACTGAAGCTTTCTTT. Translated: CASSLAQANTEAFF.